The 29 T cell receptor beta chains listed next were all sequenced from one sample in a study of regulatory T cells in long-lasting Graves disease. Time point of the sample: newly diagnosed GD, antithyroid drugs for less than 3 months. Preparation of the TCR library used RNA extracted from PBMCs. HTBI primers from iRepertoire and Arm-PCR of CDR3 regions yielded the TCR beta libraries. Each CDR3 protein gets one entry after TCRdb re-called the multiplex PCR reads with MiXCR. The sample holds about 360,000 distinct CDR3 sequences, around 15% seen once. These data also featured in a second study, about T cells in Graves' hyperthyroidism and ophthalmopathy.

The starting material was peripheral blood mononuclear cells (PBMCs), obtained at new diagnosis, from a patient treated with antithyroid drugs. The origin of the receptors is a woman in her late teens or twenties with Graves disease.

In its sample, this clonotype was seen many times. The rearrangement links TRBV7-9 to TRBJ2-5; TRBD1 agrees at 7 bases. This CDR3 is built from 13 residues. Germline assignment: CDR1 SEHNR and CDR2 FQNEAQ (reference sequence). Unmatched junction bases numbered 5, after V lost 7 bases and J lost 3 bases. The CDR3 DNA reads TGTGCCAGCAAGAGGGACAGCAAAGAGACCCAGTACTTC. Its protein is CASKRDSKETQYF.

Comment on this clonotype: A much larger clone sits a single nucleotide away, making a read error possible. The chain joins TRBV4-1 to TRBJ1-1; 8 bases are a match to TRBD1. The CDR3 spans 16 residues. J lost 1 base, V lost 0 bases, and 4 bases had no gene match. CDR1 is MGHRA and CDR2 is YSYEKL in the germline V gene. CDR3 region: CASSQDGQGSNTEAFF. CDR3 coding DNA: TGCGCCAGCAGCCAAGATGGACAGGGCTCGAACACTGAAGCTTTCTTT.

This clonotype showed up many times. The rearrangement uses TRBV7-9 and TRBJ2-5, with 15 bases fitting TRBD2. Germline values: CDR1 SEHNR, CDR2 FQNEAQ (reference sequence). V dropped 2 bases and J dropped 5; count of bases not matched to a gene: 6. There are 17 residues in the CDR3. CDR3: CASSLPGLAGGWETQYF. The DNA for the CDR3 is TGTGCCAGCAGCTTACCGGGACTAGCGGGAGGATGGGAGACCCAGTACTTC.

The V gene is TRBV14, the J gene TRBJ2-1, with TRBD1 matching over 8 bases. Germline loops: CDR1 SGHDN, CDR2 FVKESK. The CDR3 has 17 amino acids. With 0 bases clipped from V and 5 bases from J, the junction kept 9 bases outside the gene matches. Written as DNA, the CDR3 is TGTGCCAGCAGCCAAGATCTGGGACGGACAGGGAACAATGAGCAGTTCTTC. Amino acids: CASSQDLGRTGNNEQFF.

As concerns this clonotype: This sequence is one base from a far larger clone and is likely a read error. V gene TRBV2 combines with J gene TRBJ2-1, with D perhaps assigned TRBD1 or TRBD2 (5 bases each). The J call could be wrong; TRBJ2-5 is a better fit for the DNA end. The CDR3 length is 14 residues. Germline values: CDR1 SNHLY, CDR2 FYNNEI. CDR3 sequence reads: CASSEWIGEETQYF. CDR3 DNA sequence: TGTGCCAGCAGTGAATGGATAGGGGAGGAGACCCAGTACTTC.

Details on this clonotype: A read error is possible here, since a much larger clone lies one base away. The V call is TRBV7-3, the J call TRBJ2-3, with D possibly being TRBD1 (5 bases). The last part of the DNA fits TRBJ1-5 better; the J call may be wrong. The germline gives CDR1 SGHTA, CDR2 FQGTGA. This CDR3 is 16 amino acids long. The CDR3 loop reads CASSPTSGGVPDTQHF. The CDR3 DNA is TGTGCCAGCAGCCCTACTAGCGGGGGGGTCCCAGATACGCAGCATTTT.

This clonotype was detected many times. V and J are TRBV28 and TRBJ1-2; a weak D match, TRBD1 (6 bases). Looked up from germline, CDR1 is MDHEN and CDR2 is SYDVKM. V was pared by 7 bases and J by 8 bases, with 20 bases between. The CDR3 totals 14 residues. The CDR3 here is CASTLGGGANGYTF. CDR3 nucleotides: TGTGCCAGCACCCTCGGGGGGGGGGCTAACGGCTACACCTTC.

Ten or more counts support this clonotype. The chain recombines TRBV3-1 with TRBJ2-1, with 15 bases fitting TRBD2. V gave up 4 bases and J gave up 9 bases; unmatched junction bases: 7. Germline CDR1 LGHDT, CDR2 YNNKEL (reference sequence). The CDR3 extends over 16 amino acids. DNA for the CDR3: TGTGCCAGCAGCCCGGGGACTAGCGGGAGGACGGGTGAGCAGTTCTTC. Translation gives CASSPGTSGRTGEQFF.

This chain uses TRBV15 with TRBJ2-1; 7 bases are shared with TRBD2. Trimming at V came to 0 bases and at J to 2 bases, leaving 4 bases not matched to a gene. Germline V CDR1 and CDR2: LNHNV, YYDKDF (reference sequence). The CDR3 covers 16 residues. CDR3 sequence: CATSRDLAAPYNEQFF. Written as DNA, the CDR3 is TGTGCCACCAGCAGAGATCTAGCGGCCCCCTACAATGAGCAGTTCTTC.

This clonotype was observed many times. The CDR3 loop is CASSRLVGFSTDTQYF. The CDR3 nucleotides read TGTGCCAGCAGCCGGCTAGTGGGGTTTAGCACAGATACGCAGTATTTT. The chain combines TRBV9 with TRBJ2-3; D is unclear. The CDR3 loop spans 16 amino acids. From germline, CDR1 is SGDLS and CDR2 YYNGEE. Trimming took 4 bases from V and 0 from J, leaving 15 bases between them.

This clonotype was detected many times. The rearrangement joins TRBV20-1 to TRBJ2-4; 7 nucleotides align to TRBD1. The CDR3 has 15 residues. With V trimmed by 4 bases and J by 8 bases, 14 bases remained unmatched. In germline, CDR1 is DFQATT, CDR2 SNEGSKA (reference sequence). CDR3 in DNA: TGCAGTGCTACAAACAGGGGAACTCCTAAACACATTCAGTACTTC. Protein: CSATNRGTPKHIQYF.

At least ten counts were recorded for this clonotype. The chain links TRBV18 to TRBJ2-5, with D maybe TRBD2 (7 bases). This CDR3 region has 20 residues. Trimming removed 0 bases from V and 5 bases from J, with 28 bases in between. Germline CDR1 KGHSH, CDR2 LQKENI. For the CDR3, the DNA is TGTGCCAGCTCACCACCGGGAGGCGGGGGCAGACCATCCATAAGGGAGACCCAGTACTTC. Translating it yields CASSPPGGGGRPSIRETQYF.

Ten or more counts support this clonotype. The J gene is TRBJ2-7, the V gene TRBV11-2; 9 nucleotides line up with TRBD1. Per germline, CDR1 SGHAT and CDR2 FQNNGV. There are 14 residues in the CDR3. V lost 5 bases, J lost 2 bases, and 4 bases stayed unmatched. The CDR3 protein is CASSAGQGTYEQYF. The CDR3 nucleotides read TGTGCCAGCAGCGCGGGACAGGGAACCTACGAGCAGTACTTC.

This clonotype was detected only a few times. The CDR3 DNA reads TGTGCCAGCAGTGATGGAGGGCAGGCCATCACCTACGAGCAGTACTTC. Protein sequence: CASSDGGQAITYEQYF. The V and J genes are TRBV6-1 and TRBJ2-7, with D perhaps TRBD2 (6 bases). The CDR3 is 16 residues long. Trimming removed 3 bases from V and 2 bases from J, with 17 bases in between. Germline-derived CDR1 and CDR2 are MNHNS and SASEGT.

This clonotype was picked up many times. The chain recombines TRBV6-2 or TRBV6-3 with TRBJ2-1; the match to TRBD2 covers 7 bases. V lost 6 bases and J lost 6; bases outside the gene matches: 14. Germline CDR1 MNHEY, CDR2 SVGEGT. The CDR3 is 16 amino acids. The chain's CDR3 is CASRRPGLKPGNEQFF. The CDR3 nucleotides are TGTGCCAGCAGGCGTCCGGGACTAAAGCCGGGCAATGAGCAGTTCTTC.

About this clonotype itself: With a much larger clone just one base away, this may be a read error. V gene TRBV3-1 combines with J gene TRBJ1-2; TRBD1 might be the D (6 bases). CDR1 and CDR2 (germline): LGHDT, YNNKEL (reference sequence). The CDR3 is 13 amino acids. CDR3 loop: CVSSQANRDGYTF. CDR3 nucleotides: TGTGTCAGCAGCCAAGCTAACAGGGACGGCTACACCTTC.

This clonotype was counted a few times. An end of the junction differs from the germline gene, which may be a read error. The rearrangement uses TRBV18 and TRBJ2-7; tentatively, D is TRBD1 (6 bases). Germline loops: CDR1 KGHSH, CDR2 LQKENI. CDR3 length: 15 residues. The CDR3 protein is CVSSPRPGDAYEQYF. The DNA for the CDR3 is TGTGTCAGCTCACCGCGTCCAGGGGATGCCTACGAGCAGTACTTC.

This clonotype occurred many times. CDR3 protein: CAWSVSRYNEQFF. The CDR3 DNA is TGTGCCTGGAGTGTTTCTAGATACAATGAGCAGTTCTTC. This chain connects TRBV30 to TRBJ2-1; D gene unclear. Germline CDR1 GTSNPN, CDR2 SVGIG (reference sequence). The V end was cut by 0 bases, the J end by 4 bases, with 7 bases between. CDR3 length equals 13 residues.

As regards this clonotype: This could be a read error, since a much larger clone is one nucleotide away. The rearrangement uses TRBV11-1 and TRBJ1-1; D might be TRBD1 (5 bases). The CDR3 runs 16 residues. V lost 5 bases to trimming and J lost 1 base, with 17 bases between them. Germline V gives CDR1 SGHAT, CDR2 FQDESV (reference sequence). This CDR3 reads CASSPPPGTSNTEAFF. The CDR3 nucleotides read TGTGCCAGCAGCCCCCCCCCCGGGACGTCGAACACTGAAGCTTTCTTT.

In its sample, this clonotype was seen many times. V is TRBV27 and J is TRBJ1-1; D uncertain. This CDR3 has 11 amino acids. V was shortened by 2 bases and J by 8 bases, with 6 bases between the two germline ends. The germline V gene has CDR1 MNHEY and CDR2 SMNVEV (reference sequence). DNA of the CDR3: TGTGCCAGCAGTTTAATGGGGGAAGCTTTCTTT. It specifies CASSLMGEAFF.

There are many counts of this clonotype. The rearrangement links TRBV4-2 to TRBJ2-7; tentatively, D is TRBD2 (6 bases). There are 14 residues in the CDR3. In germline, CDR1 is LGHNA, CDR2 YNFKEQ. V lost 4 bases and J lost 2, with 12 bases in between. The CDR3 sequence: CASSPDYSAYEQYF. CDR3 sequence (DNA): TGTGCCAGCAGCCCGGACTATAGCGCCTACGAGCAGTACTTC.

This clonotype was detected many times. J is TRBJ1-1 and V is TRBV6-1; 8 nucleotides match TRBD1. This CDR3 region has 15 residues. The germline V gene encodes CDR1 MNHNS and CDR2 SASEGT. V shed 4 bases, J shed 3 bases, and the junction held 7 bases outside the gene matches. The CDR3 is CASSGQGTLDTEAFF. In DNA, the CDR3 is TGTGCCAGCAGTGGACAGGGGACCCTGGACACTGAAGCTTTCTTT.

J is TRBJ1-6 and V is TRBV9, with TRBD1 matching over 9 bases. Germline V CDR1 and CDR2: SGDLS, YYNGEE. V shed 3 bases and J 7 bases; nucleotides not matched to a gene: 8. This CDR3 has 16 residues. The CDR3 sequence: CASSAEPGTGNSPLHF. DNA for the CDR3: TGTGCCAGCAGCGCAGAGCCCGGGACAGGGAATTCACCCCTCCACTTT.

This clonotype was found a few times. This chain uses TRBV15 with TRBJ2-1; the D gene could be TRBD1 or TRBD2 (5 bases each). Germline loops: CDR1 LNHNV, CDR2 YYDKDF (reference sequence). CDR3 length: 16 residues. V was pared by 7 bases and J by 1 base, with 17 bases between. CDR3 protein: CATTPGWGLSYNEQFF. CDR3 nucleotides: TGTGCCACCACCCCCGGTTGGGGGTTATCCTACAATGAGCAGTTCTTC.

Written as DNA, the CDR3 is TGTGCCAGCAGAGTTACCTGGACTAGCGAGACAGATACGCAGTATTTT. Protein: CASRVTWTSETDTQYF. This chain joins TRBV6-2 or TRBV6-3 and TRBJ2-3, with 9 bases fitting TRBD2. Germline V gene data show CDR1 as MNHEY and CDR2 as SVGEGT. This CDR3 spans 16 amino acids. The V gene end was trimmed by 6 bases and the J gene end by 3 bases; junction bases not matched to a gene: 10.

In this sample, this clonotype turned up many times. V is TRBV2 and J is TRBJ1-2; perhaps TRBD1 as D (5 bases). From germline, CDR1 is SNHLY and CDR2 FYNNEI. V was shortened by 8 bases and J by 0 bases, with 13 bases between the two germline ends. This CDR3 is 14 amino acids long. The CDR3 DNA sequence: TGTGCCAGCCTGGCTCGGGGCCCTAACTATGGCTACACCTTC. This encodes CASLARGPNYGYTF.

For this clonotype: This sequence is one base from a far larger clone and is likely a read error. V usage is TRBV27 and J usage is TRBJ2-3; D possibly matches TRBD1 or TRBD2 (6 bases each). The CDR3 sequence is 14 residues long. Germline values: CDR1 MNHEY, CDR2 SMNVEV (reference sequence). Trimming pared 6 bases from V and 8 bases from J, leaving 18 bases between. The CDR3 DNA reads as TGTGCCAGCAGCCACGAGGGGGGCGCAGTTACGCAGTATTTT. It specifies CASSHEGGAVTQYF.

The chain combines TRBV4-2 with TRBJ2-1, with TRBD2 matching over 11 bases. The CDR3 runs 19 residues. Unmatched junction bases numbered 9, after V lost 0 bases and J lost 2 bases. Germline V gene data show CDR1 as LGHNA and CDR2 as YNFKEQ. DNA for the CDR3: TGTGCCAGCAGCCAAGATGAACTAGCGGGGGACCCCACCTACAATGAGCAGTTCTTC. This codes for CASSQDELAGDPTYNEQFF.

This clonotype appeared many times. The V call is TRBV12-3 or TRBV12-4, the J call TRBJ2-4; D is ambiguous. The CDR3 has 14 residues. The germline V and J ends were trimmed by 1 base and 0 bases, with 4 bases remaining between them. The CDR3: CASSLDLAKNIQYF. DNA for the CDR3: TGTGCCAGCAGTTTAGATCTAGCCAAAAACATTCAGTACTTC.